One and the same sample provided the 13 T cell receptor beta chains below, sequenced in a study of blood T cells in healthy people across ages. Then a second PCR, running roughly 7 to 11 cycles, was carried out with a sample-barcoded 5' primer and a J-beta primer mix. TCRdb re-analysed the 5' RACE reads in MiXCR, keeping a single row per CDR3 protein. The sample carries around 710,000 distinct CDR3 sequences, around 46% recorded once. Source material: blood. These receptor sequences come from a woman in her fifties or sixties in good health.

In its sample, this clonotype was seen a few times. This sequence joins TRBV5-1 and TRBJ2-5; perhaps TRBD2 as D (6 bases). The CDR3 totals 14 residues. The V end lost 2 bases, the J end lost 3 bases, and 11 bases lay between the germline ends. Germline V gives CDR1 SGHRS, CDR2 YFSETQ. The CDR3 region is CASSFGGVKETQYF. CDR3 DNA: TGCGCCAGCAGCTTTGGCGGGGTGAAAGAGACCCAGTACTTC.

The CDR3 nucleotides are TGCAGTGCGGGGATTCCCTCCCACCTCTCCTACGAGCAGTACTTC. Amino acids: CSAGIPSHLSYEQYF. The chain has TRBV20-1 and TRBJ2-7; D call uncertain. Germline CDR1 DFQATT, CDR2 SNEGSKA (reference sequence). There are 15 residues in the CDR3. V was clipped by 6 bases and J by 0 bases, with 18 bases between them.

The chain couples TRBV6-1 to TRBJ2-4; D tentatively fits TRBD1 or TRBD2 (5 bases each). The germline gives CDR1 MNHNS, CDR2 SASEGT. V lost 6 bases to trimming and J lost 9 bases, with 15 bases between them. The CDR3 consists of 13 residues. The CDR3 nucleotides are TGTGCCAGCAGGGGAGACAGTTTCGGCATTCAGTACTTC. Amino acid sequence: CASRGDSFGIQYF.

This clonotype was counted a few times. The chain joins TRBV12-3 or TRBV12-4 to TRBJ2-4; D not certain. CDR3 length equals 12 residues. V lost 4 bases and J 1 base, leaving 2 bases between the germline ends. The CDR3 protein is CASSYAKNIQYF. CDR3 DNA sequence: TGTGCCAGCAGTTACGCCAAAAACATTCAGTACTTC.

With regard to this clonotype: One base away lies a much larger clone, so this may be a sequencing read error. The rearrangement uses TRBV7-2 and TRBJ2-1; 7 nucleotides match TRBD2. Matching the DNA end better, TRBJ2-7 makes the J call doubtful. Germline-derived CDR1 and CDR2 are SGHTA and FQGNSA. The CDR3 spans 14 residues. The CDR3 spells CASSLAGLGNEQYF. The CDR3 DNA reads as TGTGCCAGCAGCTTGGCTGGACTAGGCAATGAGCAGTACTTC.

In this sample, this clonotype turned up many times. J is TRBJ2-7 and V is TRBV9; 9 bases match TRBD1. This CDR3 is built from 15 residues. V trimming: 2 bases; J trimming: 0 bases; junction bases outside the gene matches: 3. Germline V gene sequence: CDR1 SGDLS, CDR2 YYNGEE. The CDR3 DNA sequence: TGTGCCAGCAGCGTGGGGACAGGGATCTCCTACGAGCAGTACTTC. This encodes CASSVGTGISYEQYF.

The chain recombines TRBV7-6 with TRBJ2-3, with 10 bases lining up with TRBD2. CDR1 SGHVS and CDR2 FNYEAQ come from the germline V gene. Unmatched junction bases numbered 9, after V lost 4 bases and J lost 8 bases. The CDR3 runs 15 residues. As DNA, the CDR3 is TGTGCCAGCAGCTCCGAAGCGGGGGGGTCTCTTACGCAGTATTTT. This codes for CASSSEAGGSLTQYF.

This chain links TRBV15 with TRBJ2-5, with no clear D. The V gene lost 0 bases and the J gene lost 5 bases, with 13 bases spanning the gap. CDR3 length: 15 residues. Germline V gives CDR1 LNHNV, CDR2 YYDKDF (reference sequence). CDR3 sequence (DNA): TGTGCCACCAGCAGAGATCGTTCGGTGGGGGAGACCCAGTACTTC. Translated: CATSRDRSVGETQYF.

This clonotype was picked up one time. A much larger clone is a single base away; this may be a read error. The V and J genes are TRBV10-3 and TRBJ2-7, with 11 nucleotides matching TRBD2. Gene TRBJ2-5 matches the end of the DNA better, so the J call may be wrong. Germline V gene data show CDR1 as ENHRY and CDR2 as SYGVKD. There are 15 residues in the CDR3. CDR3: CAVSDPSGRSETQYF. CDR3 DNA: TGTGCCGTCAGTGACCCTAGCGGGAGGTCTGAGACCCAGTACTTC.

This clonotype was seen only once. CDR3 amino acids: CASTLGTGILTETQYF. The DNA for the CDR3 is TGTGCCAGCACTCTTGGGACGGGGATTTTGACGGAGACCCAGTACTTC. The chain carries TRBV9 and TRBJ2-7; D is tentatively TRBD1 or TRBD2 (5 bases each). Near its end, the DNA agrees better with TRBJ2-5, so the J call may be wrong. CDR1 is SGDLS, CDR2 YYNGEE, per germline. The CDR3 loop spans 16 amino acids.

This clonotype was seen repeatedly, ten times or more. This chain connects TRBV10-3 to TRBJ2-1, with unresolved D. The CDR3 extends over 14 amino acids. The germline V gene has CDR1 ENHRY and CDR2 SYGVKD. V dropped 6 bases and J dropped 5 bases, with 14 bases sitting between them. CDR3 amino acids: CAIRDVMVDNEQFF. The CDR3 region has the DNA TGTGCCATCAGGGACGTCATGGTAGACAATGAGCAGTTCTTC.

The chain carries TRBV11-2 and TRBJ2-2, with D perhaps matching TRBD1 (6 bases). Germline V gene lookup returns CDR1 SGHAT and CDR2 FQNNGV. With 5 bases removed from V and 7 bases from J, the gap between germline ends came to 14 bases. The CDR3 spans 14 residues. CDR3 in amino acids: CASSPPTGRGELFF. CDR3 nucleotide sequence: TGTGCCAGCAGCCCGCCAACAGGGCGCGGGGAGCTGTTTTTT.

The sample holds a few counts of this clonotype. The chain is built from TRBV7-6 and TRBJ2-1; 14 bases line up with TRBD2. CDR3 length: 18 residues. Germline lookup yields CDR1 SGHVS and CDR2 FNYEAQ. With V trimmed by 5 bases and J by 4 bases, 10 bases remained unmatched. CDR3 coding DNA: TGTGCCAGCAGCCGGGGCGGGACTAGCGGGAGCCAATACAATGAGCAGTTCTTC. This encodes CASSRGGTSGSQYNEQFF.